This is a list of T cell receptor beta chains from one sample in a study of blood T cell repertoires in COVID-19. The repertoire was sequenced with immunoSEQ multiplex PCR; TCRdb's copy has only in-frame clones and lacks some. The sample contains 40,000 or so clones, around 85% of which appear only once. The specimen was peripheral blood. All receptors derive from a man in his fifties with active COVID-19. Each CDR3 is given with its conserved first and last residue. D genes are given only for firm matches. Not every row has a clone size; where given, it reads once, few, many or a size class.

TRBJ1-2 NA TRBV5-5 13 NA TGTGCCAGCAGCTCCAGGGGATACCATGGCTACACCTTC CASSSRGYHGYTF
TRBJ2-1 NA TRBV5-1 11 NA TGCGCCAGCAGCCCGGGGAGTGAGCAGTTCTTC CASSPGSEQFF
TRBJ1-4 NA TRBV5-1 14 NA TGCGCCAGCAGCTTGGCAGGGATAGATGAAAAACTGTTTTTT CASSLAGIDEKLFF
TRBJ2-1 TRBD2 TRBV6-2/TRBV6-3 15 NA TGTGCCAGCAGCTCAGGACTAGCGGGGCGGGAAAAGCAGTTCTTC CASSSGLAGREKQFF
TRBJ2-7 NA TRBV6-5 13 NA TGTGCCAGCAATTACGCAGGGGGGTACGAGCAGTACTTC CASNYAGGYEQYF
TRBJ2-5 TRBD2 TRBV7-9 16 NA TGTGCCAGCAGCGAGGAAGCGGGGGGGCCGTGGGAGACCCAGTACTTC CASSEEAGGPWETQYF
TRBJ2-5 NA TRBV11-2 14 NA TGTGCCAGCAGGCTAATGGGGCACCTGGAGACCCAGTACTTC CASRLMGHLETQYF
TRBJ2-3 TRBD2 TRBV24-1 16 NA TGTGCCACCAGTAAGGGACTAGCGGGGGCCACAGATACGCAGTATTTT CATSKGLAGATDTQYF
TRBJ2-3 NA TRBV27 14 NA TGTGCCAGCAGCCCCGCGCAGGGCGCGGATACGCAGTATTTT CASSPAQGADTQYF
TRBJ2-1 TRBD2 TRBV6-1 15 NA TGTGCCAGCAGTGAACAGGCTAGCGGAGGGAATGAGCAGTTCTTC CASSEQASGGNEQFF
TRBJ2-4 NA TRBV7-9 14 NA TGTGCCAGCAGCACGGGCCCGGGGAGAAACATTCAGTACTTC CASSTGPGRNIQYF
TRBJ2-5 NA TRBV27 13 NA TGTGCCAGCAGTTATCCCGGCCAAGAGACCCAGTACTTC CASSYPGQETQYF
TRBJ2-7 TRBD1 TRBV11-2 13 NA TGTGCCAGCAGCAGACAGGGGAAGTACGAGCAGTACTTC CASSRQGKYEQYF
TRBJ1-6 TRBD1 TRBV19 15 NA TGTGCCAGTAGTATAGGAGGGGGCGATCTTTCACCCCTCCACTTT CASSIGGGDLSPLHF
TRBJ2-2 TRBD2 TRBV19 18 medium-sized TGTGCCAGTACCCCGGGGCTAGCGGGGGGGCAGGACACCGGGGAGCTGTTTTTT CASTPGLAGGQDTGELFF
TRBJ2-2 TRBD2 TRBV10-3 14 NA TGTGCCATCAGTGGTGTCGGGGGGGCCGGGGAGCTGTTTTTT CAISGVGGAGELFF
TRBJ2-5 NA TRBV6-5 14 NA TGTGCCAGCAGTTTGGCAGGGGCGGGAGAGACCCAGTACTTC CASSLAGAGETQYF
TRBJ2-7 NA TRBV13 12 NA TGTGCCAGCAGCCGGGACTTTAACGAGCAGTACTTC CASSRDFNEQYF
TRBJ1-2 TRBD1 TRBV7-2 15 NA TGTGCCAGCAGTAGGACAGGGGCGAAGAACTATGGCTACACCTTC CASSRTGAKNYGYTF
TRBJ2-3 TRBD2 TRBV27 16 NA TGTGCCAGCACCTGGACTAGCGGGGGGGCAAGAGATACGCAGTATTTT CASTWTSGGARDTQYF
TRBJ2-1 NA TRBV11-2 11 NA TGTGCCAGCAGTAGCTTCAATGAGCAGTTCTTC CASSSFNEQFF
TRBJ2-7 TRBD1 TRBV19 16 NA TGTGCCAGTAGTTCCCAATCCGGGACAGGGTCCTACGAGCAGTACTTC CASSSQSGTGSYEQYF
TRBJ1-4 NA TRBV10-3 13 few TGTGCCATCAGTGTTGAGTTCAATGAAAAACTGTTTTTT CAISVEFNEKLFF
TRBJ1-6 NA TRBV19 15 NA TGTGCCAGTAGGTTGATGAGCTCCTATAATTCACCCCTCCACTTT CASRLMSSYNSPLHF
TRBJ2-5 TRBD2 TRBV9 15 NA TGTGCCAGCAGCGCGGGGGGACTAGCCCCAGAGACCCAGTACTTC CASSAGGLAPETQYF
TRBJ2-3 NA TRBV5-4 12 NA TGTGCCAGCAGCTTGTCGAGTAGAGAGCAGTATTTT CASSLSSREQYF
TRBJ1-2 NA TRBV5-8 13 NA TGTGCCAGCAGCTCCGAGCGGGCGCGCGGCTACACCTTC CASSSERARGYTF
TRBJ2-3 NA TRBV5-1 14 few TGCGCCAGCAGCCTTGGGGGGTACACAGATACGCAGTATTTT CASSLGGYTDTQYF
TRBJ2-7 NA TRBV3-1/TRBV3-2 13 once TGTGCCAGCAGAGCGCCGGGGGGCGTTGAGCAGTACTTC CASRAPGGVEQYF
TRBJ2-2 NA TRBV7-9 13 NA TGTGCCAGCAGCGACAGGAACACCGGGGAGCTGTTTTTT CASSDRNTGELFF
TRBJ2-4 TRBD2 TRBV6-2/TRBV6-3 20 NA TGTGCCAGCAGTGTTCGCGGATTAGCGGGGGTCGTTCTAGCCAAAAACATTCAGTACTTC CASSVRGLAGVVLAKNIQYF
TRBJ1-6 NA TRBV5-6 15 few TGTGCCAGCAGCTTGAACGGAGGGTATAATTCACCCCTCCACTTT CASSLNGGYNSPLHF
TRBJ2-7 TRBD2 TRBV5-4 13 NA TGTGCCAGCAGCCCCCTAGCGGGGGATGAGCAGTACTTC CASSPLAGDEQYF
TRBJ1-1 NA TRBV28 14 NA TGTGCCAGCAGTTTAGGTGGGGCGGACACTGAAGCTTTCTTT CASSLGGADTEAFF
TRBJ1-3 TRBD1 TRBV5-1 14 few TGCGCCAGCAGCTTGGGACAGGGAGGAAACACCATATATTTT CASSLGQGGNTIYF
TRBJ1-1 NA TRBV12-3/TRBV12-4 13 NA TGTGCCAGCAGTTTACAGGGAGGCACTGAAGCTTTCTTT CASSLQGGTEAFF
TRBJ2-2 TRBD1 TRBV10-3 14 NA TGTGCCATCGCCGGGACAGGGAATACCGGGGAGCTGTTTTTT CAIAGTGNTGELFF
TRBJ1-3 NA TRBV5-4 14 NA TGTGCCAGCAGCTTGCAGGGCTCTGGAAACACCATATATTTT CASSLQGSGNTIYF
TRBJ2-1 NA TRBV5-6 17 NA TGTGCCAGCAGCCCCGGATGGTGGTCACAGAATTACAATGAGCAGTTCTTC CASSPGWWSQNYNEQFF
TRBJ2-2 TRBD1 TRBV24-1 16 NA TGTGCCACCAGTGAGAGGACAGGGGACTTCACCGGGGAGCTGTTTTTT CATSERTGDFTGELFF
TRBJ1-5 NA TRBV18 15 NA TGTGCCAGCTCACCAGGGGCAGGGGACAATCAGCCCCAGCATTTT CASSPGAGDNQPQHF
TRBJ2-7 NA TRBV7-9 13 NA TGTGCCAGCAGCTTAGCAGGGGCCTACGAGCAGTACTTC CASSLAGAYEQYF
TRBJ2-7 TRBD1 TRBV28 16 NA TGTGCCAGCAACTCGGGGGGACAGGGGGCTTGGTACGAGCAGTACTTC CASNSGGQGAWYEQYF
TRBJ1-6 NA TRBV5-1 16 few TGCGCCAGCAGCTTGGGGAGTAGCTCCTATAATTCACCCCTCCACTTT CASSLGSSSYNSPLHF
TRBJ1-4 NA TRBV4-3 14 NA TGCGCCAGCAGCCACACGGGGGGCAATGAAAAACTGTTTTTT CASSHTGGNEKLFF
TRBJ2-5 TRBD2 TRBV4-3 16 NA TGCGCCAGCAGCCAAGGAACCCGACTAGCTGGGGAGACCCAGTACTTC CASSQGTRLAGETQYF